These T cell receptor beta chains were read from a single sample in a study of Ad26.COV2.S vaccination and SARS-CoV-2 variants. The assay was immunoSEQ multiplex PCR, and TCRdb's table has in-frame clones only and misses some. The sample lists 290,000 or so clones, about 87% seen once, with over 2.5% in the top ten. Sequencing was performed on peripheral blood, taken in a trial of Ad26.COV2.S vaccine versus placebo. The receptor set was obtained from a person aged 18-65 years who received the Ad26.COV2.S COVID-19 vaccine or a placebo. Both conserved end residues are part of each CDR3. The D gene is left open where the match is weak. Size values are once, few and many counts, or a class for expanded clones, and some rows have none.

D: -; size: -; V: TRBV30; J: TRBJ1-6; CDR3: CAWSNKVNSPLHF; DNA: TGTGCCTGGAGTAACAAGGTTAATTCACCCCTCCACTTT
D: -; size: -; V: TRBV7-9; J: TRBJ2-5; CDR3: CASSFLETQYF; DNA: TGTGCCAGCAGTTTTCTGGAGACCCAGTACTTC
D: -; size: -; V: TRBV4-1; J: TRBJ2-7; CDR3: CASSQAHSGTVTYEQYF; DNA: TGCGCCAGCAGCCAAGCACACTCCGGGACCGTTACCTACGAGCAGTACTTC
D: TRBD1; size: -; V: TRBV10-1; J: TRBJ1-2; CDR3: CASSANGTGGAGYYGYTF; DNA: TGCGCCAGCAGTGCGAACGGGACAGGGGGCGCTGGGTACTATGGCTACACCTTC
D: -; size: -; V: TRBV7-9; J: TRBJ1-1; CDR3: CASSLLGVGTEAFF; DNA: TGTGCCAGCAGCTTATTAGGGGTTGGCACTGAAGCTTTCTTT
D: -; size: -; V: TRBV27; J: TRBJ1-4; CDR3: CASSLEWSRTNEKLFF; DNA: TGTGCCAGCAGTTTAGAATGGTCCAGGACTAATGAAAAACTGTTTTTT
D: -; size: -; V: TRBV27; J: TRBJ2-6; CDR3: CASSPGGSGANVLTF; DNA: TGTGCCAGCAGTCCAGGTGGCTCTGGGGCCAACGTCCTGACTTTC
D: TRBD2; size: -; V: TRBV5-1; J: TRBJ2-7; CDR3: CASSPRTSAYEQYF; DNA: TGCGCCAGCAGCCCTAGGACTAGCGCCTACGAGCAGTACTTC
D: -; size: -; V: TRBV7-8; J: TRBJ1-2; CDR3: CASSFRASTQYGYTF; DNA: TGTGCCAGCAGCTTTCGGGCCTCAACACAATATGGCTACACCTTC
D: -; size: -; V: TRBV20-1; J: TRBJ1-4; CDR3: CSASLSLTNEKLFF; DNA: TGCAGTGCTAGTCTTTCGCTAACTAATGAAAAACTGTTTTTT
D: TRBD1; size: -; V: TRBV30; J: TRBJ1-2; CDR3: CAWGPDRGDGYTF; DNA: TGTGCCTGGGGACCGGACAGGGGCGATGGCTACACCTTC
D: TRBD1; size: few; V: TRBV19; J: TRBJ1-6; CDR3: CASSIRSGQVYSPLHF; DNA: TGTGCCAGTAGTATAAGGTCGGGACAGGTCTATTCACCCCTCCACTTT
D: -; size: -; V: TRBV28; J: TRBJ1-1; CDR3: CASTSGGEGTEAFF; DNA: TGTGCCAGCACTTCGGGGGGGGAGGGCACTGAAGCTTTCTTT
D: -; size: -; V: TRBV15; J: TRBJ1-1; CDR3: CATSRGGQDYLAFF; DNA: TGTGCCACCAGCAGAGGGGGTCAGGATTATCTGGCTTTCTTT
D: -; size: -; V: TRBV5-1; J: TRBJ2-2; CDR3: CASSFSGTTNTGELFF; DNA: TGCGCCAGCAGCTTCTCCGGGACAACGAACACCGGGGAGCTGTTTTTT
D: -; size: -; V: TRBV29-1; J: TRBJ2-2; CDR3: CSVEGVTGELFF; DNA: TGCAGCGTCGAGGGGGTCACCGGGGAGCTGTTTTTT
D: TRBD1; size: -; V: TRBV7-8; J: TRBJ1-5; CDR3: CASSSLAPGGNQPQHF; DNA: TGTGCCAGCAGCTCTCTGGCTCCAGGGGGGAATCAGCCCCAGCATTTT
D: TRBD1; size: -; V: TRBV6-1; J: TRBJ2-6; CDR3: CASSADWTGMTGANVLTF; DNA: TGTGCCAGCAGTGCGGACTGGACAGGGATGACTGGGGCCAACGTCCTGACTTTC
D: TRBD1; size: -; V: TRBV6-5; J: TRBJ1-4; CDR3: CASRQGIGEKLFF; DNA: TGTGCCAGCAGACAGGGGATAGGTGAAAAACTGTTTTTT
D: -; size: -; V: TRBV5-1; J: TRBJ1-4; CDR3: CASSFRVRATNEKLFF; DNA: TGCGCCAGCAGCTTCAGAGTCCGGGCAACTAATGAAAAACTGTTTTTT
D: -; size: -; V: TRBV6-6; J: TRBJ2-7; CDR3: CASSSPNRAENEQYF; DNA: TGTGCCAGCAGTTCCCCTAACAGGGCGGAAAACGAGCAGTACTTC
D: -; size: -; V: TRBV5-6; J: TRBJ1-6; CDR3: CASSLEQGISSPLHF; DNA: TGTGCCAGCAGCTTGGAACAGGGTATAAGTTCACCCCTCCACTTT
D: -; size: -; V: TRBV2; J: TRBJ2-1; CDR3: CASPRGRGSYNEQFF; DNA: TGTGCCAGCCCCCGAGGGAGGGGGTCCTACAATGAGCAGTTCTTC
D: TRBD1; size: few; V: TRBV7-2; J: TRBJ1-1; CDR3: CASSLVGTGNTEAFF; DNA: TGTGCCAGCAGCTTAGTCGGGACAGGGAACACTGAAGCTTTCTTT
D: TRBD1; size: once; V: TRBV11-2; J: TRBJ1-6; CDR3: CASSLVGGRGPNNSPLHF; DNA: TGTGCCAGCAGCTTAGTGGGTGGCAGGGGGCCCAATAATTCACCCCTCCACTTT
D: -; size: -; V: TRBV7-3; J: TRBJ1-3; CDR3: CASSQTSGNTIYF; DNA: TGTGCCAGCAGCCAAACTTCTGGAAACACCATATATTTT
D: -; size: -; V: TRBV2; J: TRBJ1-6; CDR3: CATDNQGNSPLHF; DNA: TGTGCCACCGACAACCAGGGGAATTCACCCCTCCACTTT
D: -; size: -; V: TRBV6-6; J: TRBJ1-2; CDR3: CASSYSELAGYGYTF; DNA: TGTGCCAGCAGTTACTCTGAGCTGGCTGGGTATGGCTACACCTTC
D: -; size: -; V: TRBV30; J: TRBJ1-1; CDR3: CAWSVRKNTEAFF; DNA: TGTGCCTGGAGTGTACGAAAGAACACTGAAGCTTTCTTT
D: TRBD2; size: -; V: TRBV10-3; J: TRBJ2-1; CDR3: CAIRLTSTGTSGTRASSYNEQFF; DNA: TGTGCCATCAGACTCACCTCTACCGGGACTAGCGGGACCAGGGCGAGCTCCTACAATGAGCAGTTCTTC
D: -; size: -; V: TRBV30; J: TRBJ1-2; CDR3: CAWSVGAQGISGYTF; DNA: TGTGCCTGGAGTGTAGGGGCCCAGGGGATAAGCGGCTACACCTTC
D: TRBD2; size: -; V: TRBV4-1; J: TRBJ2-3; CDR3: CASSQETSGGGVKDTQYF; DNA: TGCGCCAGCAGCCAAGAGACCTCGGGCGGGGGGGTTAAAGATACGCAGTATTTT
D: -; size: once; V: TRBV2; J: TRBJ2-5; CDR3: CASSYQETQYF; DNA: TGTGCCAGCAGCTACCAAGAGACCCAGTACTTC
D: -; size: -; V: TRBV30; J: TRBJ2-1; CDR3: CAWSVKHEQFF; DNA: TGTGCCTGGAGTGTTAAGCATGAGCAGTTCTTC
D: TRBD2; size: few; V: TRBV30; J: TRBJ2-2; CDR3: CAWRASGSGTGELFF; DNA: TGTGCCTGGAGAGCTAGCGGGAGCGGCACCGGGGAGCTGTTTTTT
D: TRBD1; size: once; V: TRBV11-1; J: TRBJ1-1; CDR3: CASSLLVGQGFEAFF; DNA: TGTGCCAGCAGCTTATTGGTGGGACAGGGTTTTGAAGCTTTCTTT
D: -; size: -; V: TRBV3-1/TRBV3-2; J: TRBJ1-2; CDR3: CASSLRDTSYGYTF; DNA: TGTGCCAGCAGCCTAAGGGACACCTCCTATGGCTACACCTTC